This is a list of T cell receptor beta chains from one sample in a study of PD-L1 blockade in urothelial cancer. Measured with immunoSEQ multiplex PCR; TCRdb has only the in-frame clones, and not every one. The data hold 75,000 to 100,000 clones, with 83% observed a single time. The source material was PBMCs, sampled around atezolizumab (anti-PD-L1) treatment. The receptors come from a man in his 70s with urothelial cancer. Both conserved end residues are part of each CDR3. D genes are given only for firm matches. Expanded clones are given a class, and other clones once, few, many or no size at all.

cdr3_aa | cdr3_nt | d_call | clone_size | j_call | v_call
CASSVGTSGRARNEQFF | TGTGCCAGCAGTGTGGGGACTAGCGGGAGGGCCAGGAATGAGCAGTTCTTC | TRBD2 | NA | TRBJ2-1 | TRBV7-3
CASSLMGQGAVADTQYF | TGTGCCAGCAGCCTAATGGGACAGGGGGCAGTAGCAGATACGCAGTATTTT | TRBD1 | NA | TRBJ2-3 | TRBV7-2
CSVVEAEEQFF | TGCAGCGTTGTGGAAGCGGAAGAGCAGTTCTTC | NA | NA | TRBJ2-1 | TRBV29-1
CASSYGDRDPSKQYF | TGTGCCAGCAGTTATGGGGACAGGGATCCCTCAAAGCAGTACTTC | TRBD1 | NA | TRBJ2-7 | TRBV6-6
CASSERRGPSTDTQYF | TGTGCCAGCAGCGAACGAAGGGGGCCCAGCACAGATACGCAGTATTTT | TRBD1 | NA | TRBJ2-3 | TRBV9
CASSPQLGQSAYGYTF | TGTGCCAGCAGCCCCCAACTGGGACAGTCAGCCTATGGCTACACCTTC | TRBD1 | NA | TRBJ1-2 | TRBV11-3
CASSPSDGGASGQETQYF | TGCGCCAGCAGCCCTTCCGACGGGGGGGCCAGTGGGCAAGAGACCCAGTACTTC | TRBD2 | NA | TRBJ2-5 | TRBV4-1
CATSRDIGGTEAFF | TGTGCCACCAGCAGAGATATCGGGGGGACTGAAGCTTTCTTT | NA | NA | TRBJ1-1 | TRBV15
CASSLRDRGNTEAFF | TGTGCCAGCAGCCTCAGGGACAGGGGGAACACTGAAGCTTTCTTT | TRBD1 | NA | TRBJ1-1 | TRBV7-8
CASRPEGGGYGYTF | TGTGCCAGCAGGCCCGAGGGGGGGGGCTATGGCTACACCTTC | NA | NA | TRBJ1-2 | TRBV6-6
CASSPLGGSRGETQYF | TGTGCCAGCAGTCCCTTAGGCGGGAGTCGAGGGGAGACCCAGTACTTC | TRBD2 | NA | TRBJ2-5 | TRBV6-6
CASSLARRLGGTNEKLFF | TGTGCCAGCAGCTTAGCCCGGCGTCTGGGGGGGACTAATGAAAAACTGTTTTTT | NA | NA | TRBJ1-4 | TRBV7-9
CASGLPNGNEQFF | TGTGCTAGTGGTTTGCCAAACGGCAATGAGCAGTTCTTC | NA | NA | TRBJ2-1 | TRBV12-5
CASRSGFYNEQFF | TGTGCCAGCAGGAGCGGGTTCTACAATGAGCAGTTCTTC | NA | few | TRBJ2-1 | TRBV2
CASSGTGSSYNEQFF | TGTGCCAGCAGCGGTACAGGGAGTTCTTACAATGAGCAGTTCTTC | NA | NA | TRBJ2-1 | TRBV7-2
CASSSTGGEKTQYF | TGCGCCAGCAGCTCGACAGGGGGCGAAAAGACCCAGTACTTC | TRBD1 | once | TRBJ2-5 | TRBV5-1
CASSVAPLTGGGETQYF | TGTGCCAGCAGCGTAGCTCCTTTAACAGGGGGCGGTGAGACCCAGTACTTC | TRBD1 | NA | TRBJ2-5 | TRBV9
CASSLGSGAQQETQYF | TGTGCCAGCAGCTTGGGGTCAGGGGCCCAGCAAGAGACCCAGTACTTC | NA | NA | TRBJ2-5 | TRBV7-6
CASSYSPGGRDTQYF | TGTGCCAGCAGTTACTCTCCGGGAGGGCGAGATACGCAGTATTTT | TRBD2 | NA | TRBJ2-3 | TRBV6-5
CASSIHREDTQYF | TGTGCCAGCAGCATCCATCGAGAGGATACGCAGTATTTT | NA | NA | TRBJ2-3 | TRBV13
CASSLNRGETQYF | TGTGCCAGCAGCTTAAACAGGGGAGAGACCCAGTACTTC | TRBD1 | NA | TRBJ2-5 | TRBV7-3
CASSQESNIDFYGYTF | TGTGCCAGCAGCCAAGAATCGAACATCGACTTCTATGGCTACACCTTC | NA | NA | TRBJ1-2 | TRBV4-2
CASSLGREETQYF | TGTGCCAGCAGTTTAGGCAGGGAAGAGACCCAGTACTTC | NA | NA | TRBJ2-5 | TRBV5-4
CASKSRRTGSAIYF | TGTGCCAGCAAGAGTCGTCGGACAGGGTCCGCCATATATTTT | TRBD1 | NA | TRBJ1-3 | TRBV6-1
CASMEQALNTEAFF | TGCGCCAGCATGGAACAGGCCTTAAACACTGAAGCTTTCTTT | NA | NA | TRBJ1-1 | TRBV5-1
CASSMPGLNYGYTF | TGTGCCAGTAGTATGCCGGGACTTAACTATGGCTACACCTTC | NA | NA | TRBJ1-2 | TRBV19
CASSQDPAGGRTGELFF | TGTGCCAGCAGCCAAGATCCAGCGGGGGGGCGCACCGGGGAGCTGTTTTTT | TRBD2 | NA | TRBJ2-2 | TRBV4-2
CASRQAPAGAYEQYF | TGTGCCAGCCGTCAGGCCCCAGCGGGAGCCTACGAGCAGTACTTC | TRBD2 | NA | TRBJ2-7 | TRBV7-2
CSVSQASEGYTF | TGCAGCGTTTCACAAGCCAGCGAAGGCTACACCTTC | NA | NA | TRBJ1-2 | TRBV29-1
CASSLAPGQGYEQYF | TGTGCCAGCAGCTTAGCGCCGGGACAGGGCTACGAGCAGTACTTC | TRBD1 | NA | TRBJ2-7 | TRBV11-2
CASSLGTGVDYYNEQFF | TGTGCCAGCAGCCTCGGGACAGGGGTGGACTACTACAATGAGCAGTTCTTC | TRBD1 | NA | TRBJ2-1 | TRBV7-8
CASSFGTSSYEQYF | TGCGCCAGCAGCTTCGGGACAAGTTCCTACGAGCAGTACTTC | NA | NA | TRBJ2-7 | TRBV5-1
CSVGDSYGYTF | TGCAGCGTTGGGGACAGCTATGGCTACACCTTC | TRBD1 | many | TRBJ1-2 | TRBV29-1
CASSLDPGTSNTEAFF | TGTGCCAGCAGCTTGGATCCCGGGACATCGAACACTGAAGCTTTCTTT | NA | few | TRBJ1-1 | TRBV5-5
CASSSSTGYSGNTIYF | TGTGCCAGCAGTTCGTCTACAGGGTACTCTGGAAACACCATATATTTT | NA | NA | TRBJ1-3 | TRBV27
CASSPGPRTVPGTQYF | TGCGCCAGCAGCCCAGGACCGAGGACAGTCCCAGGGACCCAGTACTTC | NA | NA | TRBJ2-5 | TRBV4-3
CSVELGTSGRFYKQYF | TGCAGCGTTGAATTGGGGACTAGCGGGAGGTTCTACAAGCAGTACTTC | TRBD2 | once | TRBJ2-7 | TRBV29-1
CASTPGGSAFF | TGTGCCAGCACCCCGGGAGGGAGCGCTTTCTTT | NA | NA | TRBJ1-1 | TRBV6-5
CASSLGTEAPEAFF | TGTGCCAGCAGCTTAGGGACAGAAGCTCCCGAAGCTTTCTTT | NA | NA | TRBJ1-1 | TRBV7-2
CASSLGSREDEQFF | TGCGCCAGCAGCTTGGGGTCGAGGGAAGATGAGCAGTTCTTC | NA | NA | TRBJ2-1 | TRBV5-1
CASSLSTAEQYF | TGTGCCAGCAGCCTTAGTACAGCCGAGCAGTACTTC | NA | NA | TRBJ2-7 | TRBV7-2
CASSVGSGTEAFF | TGTGCCAGTAGTGTGGGGTCGGGGACTGAAGCTTTCTTT | NA | once | TRBJ1-1 | TRBV19
CASSTNTEAFF | TGTGCCAGCAGTACTAACACTGAAGCTTTCTTT | NA | NA | TRBJ1-1 | TRBV6-5
CASIRRGTDTQYF | TGTGCCAGCATCCGGCGGGGGACAGATACGCAGTATTTT | TRBD2 | NA | TRBJ2-3 | TRBV11-3
CASSEYEAFF | TGTGCCAGCAGTGAATATGAAGCTTTCTTT | NA | few | TRBJ1-1 | TRBV2
CASSQDWGTGEDTQYF | TGCGCCAGCAGCCAAGACTGGGGGACAGGGGAGGATACGCAGTATTTT | TRBD1 | NA | TRBJ2-3 | TRBV4-3
CASSKTRTGLSEAFF | TGTGCCAGCAGTAAAACGCGGACAGGGCTGAGTGAAGCTTTCTTT | NA | NA | TRBJ1-1 | TRBV21-1
CASHQGLYTGELFF | TGTGCCTCTCACCAGGGGTTGTACACCGGGGAGCTGTTTTTT | NA | NA | TRBJ2-2 | TRBV30
CSVEGDRPWGEQFF | TGCAGCGTTGAAGGGGACAGGCCCTGGGGAGAGCAGTTCTTC | TRBD1 | NA | TRBJ2-1 | TRBV29-1
CASSRDRGNQPQHF | TGTGCCAGCAGTCGGGACAGGGGAAATCAGCCCCAGCATTTT | TRBD1 | NA | TRBJ1-5 | TRBV7-9
CASNPRLDTGMNTEAFF | TGCGCCAGCAACCCCAGGTTGGATACGGGGATGAACACTGAAGCTTTCTTT | NA | once | TRBJ1-1 | TRBV23-1
CASSYSEVVDTQYF | TGTGCCAGCAGTTACTCGGAGGTGGTAGATACGCAGTATTTT | NA | NA | TRBJ2-3 | TRBV6-5
CASSLGLASEQYF | TGTGCCAGCAGCCTGGGACTAGCGAGCGAGCAGTACTTC | TRBD2 | NA | TRBJ2-7 | TRBV11-3
CASSYSQANQPQHF | TGTGCCAGCAGTTACTCCCAGGCTAATCAGCCCCAGCATTTT | NA | many | TRBJ1-5 | TRBV6-5
CASSMGQGYEQYF | TGCGCCAGCAGCATGGGACAGGGATACGAGCAGTACTTC | TRBD1 | NA | TRBJ2-7 | TRBV5-1